Listed below are T cell receptor beta chains from one sample, sequenced in a study of T cell responses to AZD1222 COVID-19 vaccine. The table came from immunoSEQ multiplex PCR; TCRdb's copy has only in-frame clones and leaves some out. This sample carries 100,000 to 150,000 clones, less than 95% of them seen once, and the ten largest clones take 4.4%. Sequencing used peripheral blood, obtained on day 0 of MenACWY control vaccination. These receptors came from an adult in good health. CDR3s include the opening cysteine and the closing phenylalanine or tryptophan. The D gene is left open where the match is weak. Only some rows state a clone size, as once, few, many or a class for expanded clones.

j_gene	d_gene	v_gene	abundance	CDR3nt	CDR3aa
TRBJ1-2	TRBD1	TRBV14	once	TGTGCCAGCAGCCAAGATCAAGGGACAGGTGTCGCGGGCTACACCTTC	CASSQDQGTGVAGYTF
TRBJ2-1	TRBD1	TRBV4-2	.	TGTGCCAGCAGCCAAGATCTGGGACAGGGAAGCAATGAGCAGTTCTTC	CASSQDLGQGSNEQFF
TRBJ1-5	.	TRBV2	.	TGTGCCAGCAGTGACGGACAGCTTTCGGCTCAGCCCCAGCATTTT	CASSDGQLSAQPQHF
TRBJ1-5	.	TRBV20-1	few	TGCAGTGCTAGTAGGGGCAAACAGGGAAATCAGCCCCAGCATTTT	CSASRGKQGNQPQHF
TRBJ1-2	.	TRBV28	once	TGTGCCTGGGGGCGAGGGGCTAACTATGGCTACACCTTC	CAWGRGANYGYTF
TRBJ2-7	TRBD1	TRBV5-1	.	TGCGCCAGCAGTCCGGGACAGAGCTACGAGCAGTACTTC	CASSPGQSYEQYF
TRBJ2-1	TRBD2	TRBV28	few	TGTGCCAGCAGTTTATTAGCAGCGGGAGATCGGCGTGAGCAGTTCTTC	CASSLLAAGDRREQFF
TRBJ2-1	.	TRBV24-1	.	TGTGCCACCAGTGATGTTAGCTACAATGAGCAGTTCTTC	CATSDVSYNEQFF
TRBJ1-4	.	TRBV6-5	.	TGTGCCAGCAATGGACAGTTTGGAGAAAAACTGTTTTTT	CASNGQFGEKLFF
TRBJ1-6	.	TRBV3-1/TRBV3-2	.	TGTGCCAGCAGCCAAGAACGGACAGCTAATTCACCCCTCCACTTT	CASSQERTANSPLHF
TRBJ1-2	TRBD1	TRBV6-6	once	TGTGCCAGCAGTTACTATTTGAGGACAGGGGACTATGGCTACACCTTC	CASSYYLRTGDYGYTF
TRBJ1-1	.	TRBV24-1	once	TGTGCCACCAGTGACAGGGACGGGTTTGAAGCTTTCTTT	CATSDRDGFEAFF
TRBJ1-2	.	TRBV3-1/TRBV3-2	.	TGTGCCAGCAGCCAAGAGGGCGGAGCGGGGTCCTATGGCTACACCTTC	CASSQEGGAGSYGYTF
TRBJ2-5	.	TRBV16	.	TGTGCCAGCAGCCAGAAAGAGACCCAGTACTTC	CASSQKETQYF
TRBJ1-6	.	TRBV5-1	.	TGCGCCAGCAGCTCCGGAGACGGGTACATTGATTCACCCCTCCACTTT	CASSSGDGYIDSPLHF
TRBJ1-4	.	TRBV3-1/TRBV3-2	once	TGTGCCAGCAGCCAAGCCGGGGGGTTTAATGAAAAACTGTTTTTT	CASSQAGGFNEKLFF
TRBJ1-6	.	TRBV5-1	.	TGCGCCAGCAGCTTGGTCGGGGCAAATTCACCCCTCCACTTT	CASSLVGANSPLHF
TRBJ2-6	.	TRBV13	.	TGTGCCAGCTCTACTGATGGGAACGCCGGCTCTGGGGCCAACGTCCTGACTTTC	CASSTDGNAGSGANVLTF
TRBJ2-5	.	TRBV7-8	.	TGTGCCAGCAGCCCAGCCGGTTTTGGGGGATTGGAGACCCAGTACTTC	CASSPAGFGGLETQYF
TRBJ1-1	.	TRBV7-6	.	TGTGCCAGCAGCCCGTTGGATGACGCACATGAAGCTTTCTTT	CASSPLDDAHEAFF
TRBJ2-5	TRBD1	TRBV2	.	TGTGCCAGCAGTGGGACAGGGTCGGGAGAGACCCAGTACTTC	CASSGTGSGETQYF
TRBJ2-1	TRBD2	TRBV10-3	.	TGTGCCATCAGTGGCCCTAGCGGGGTCTACAATGAGCAGTTCTTC	CAISGPSGVYNEQFF
TRBJ1-2	TRBD1	TRBV5-1	.	TGCGCCAGCAGCATAGAGACAGGGAACTATGGCTACACCTTC	CASSIETGNYGYTF
TRBJ2-3	TRBD2	TRBV14	.	TGTGCCAGCAGCCAAGGACGGGGGGGGATAAGCACAGATACGCAGTATTTT	CASSQGRGGISTDTQYF
TRBJ2-1	TRBD2	TRBV3-1/TRBV3-2	few	TGTGCCAGCAGCCAAGGGACTAGCGCTTACAATGAGCAGTTCTTC	CASSQGTSAYNEQFF
TRBJ2-3	.	TRBV19	.	TGTGCCAGTAGTATATGGGGCACAGATACGCAGTATTTT	CASSIWGTDTQYF
TRBJ2-2	TRBD2	TRBV7-2	.	TGTGCCAGCAGTCGACTAGCGGGAGCGATCGGGGAGCTGTTTTTT	CASSRLAGAIGELFF
TRBJ2-2	TRBD2	TRBV7-2	.	TGTGCCAGCAGACGGACTAGCGTCCCCGGGGAGCTGTTTTTT	CASRRTSVPGELFF
TRBJ2-7	TRBD1	TRBV5-1	once	TGCGCCAGCGGTACGACAGGGGGCGCAGCCTACGAGCAGTACTTC	CASGTTGGAAYEQYF
TRBJ2-1	TRBD1	TRBV6-5	.	TGTGCCAGCAGGCACCGGGACAGGGCCTACAATGAGCAGTTCTTC	CASRHRDRAYNEQFF
TRBJ2-7	TRBD2	TRBV15	.	TGTGCCACCAGTGGATTTTACCCGGGACTAGCTTTTGCCTACGAGCAGTACTTC	CATSGFYPGLAFAYEQYF
TRBJ1-5	.	TRBV27	.	TGTGCCAGCAGTTTACTCCCCACAGGGACTGGGCAGCCCCAGCATTTT	CASSLLPTGTGQPQHF
TRBJ1-4	.	TRBV5-1	.	TGCGCCAGCAGTACCGGGACCCGGTGGGAAAAACTGTTTTTT	CASSTGTRWEKLFF
TRBJ1-1	.	TRBV9	.	TGTGCCAGCAGCGGACGTTCCGGACCTGAAGCTTTCTTT	CASSGRSGPEAFF
TRBJ2-7	TRBD2	TRBV19	once	TGTGCCAGTACTCCGGGACTAGGGGCCTACGAGCAGTACTTC	CASTPGLGAYEQYF
TRBJ1-4	TRBD1	TRBV28	.	TGTGCCAGCAGTTTTGGGGACAGGCCGGTTGCAACTAATGAAAAACTGTTTTTT	CASSFGDRPVATNEKLFF
TRBJ2-1	.	TRBV9	.	TGTGCCAGCAGCCTAGTGCTGGGAAGCTCCTACAATGAGCAGTTCTTC	CASSLVLGSSYNEQFF
TRBJ1-1	.	TRBV30	.	TGTGCCTGGAAATTGACAGGAGCCTACAACACTGAAGCTTTCTTT	CAWKLTGAYNTEAFF
TRBJ2-3	TRBD2	TRBV5-8	.	TGTGCCAGCAGCTTTTCCGGACTAGCGGGAGCCAGAAGCACAGATACGCAGTATTTT	CASSFSGLAGARSTDTQYF
TRBJ1-3	.	TRBV18	.	TGTGCCAGCTCACCAGGAACTGGAAACACCATATATTTT	CASSPGTGNTIYF
TRBJ2-1	TRBD2	TRBV18	.	TGTGCCAGCTCACTAACCGGGGGACTAGGGCAGATTGAGCAGTTCTTC	CASSLTGGLGQIEQFF
TRBJ2-5	.	TRBV28	.	TGTGCCAGCAGAATCCTTGCGTACCAAGAGACCCAGTACTTC	CASRILAYQETQYF
TRBJ1-1	.	TRBV24-1	.	TGTGCCACCAGTGAGGGCACTCCGGGCACTGAAGCTTTCTTT	CATSEGTPGTEAFF
TRBJ1-6	.	TRBV7-8	few	TGTGCCAGCAGCTTAGCGAAGGAGGAGAGCTCCTATAATTCACCCCTCCACTTT	CASSLAKEESSYNSPLHF
TRBJ1-1	TRBD1	TRBV7-8	.	TGTGCCAGCAGCTTACGGAGCGACAGGGGTTTGAACACTGAAGCTTTCTTT	CASSLRSDRGLNTEAFF